One and the same sample provided the 28 T cell receptor beta chains below, sequenced in a study of blood T cells in healthy people across ages. A second PCR, run for 7 to 11 cycles, used a sample-barcoded 5' primer plus a J-beta primer mix. MiXCR, run by TCRdb on the 5' RACE reads, gives a single entry per CDR3 protein. The sample records over 600,000 distinct CDR3 sequences, 20% to 25% being singletons. The sequenced material came from blood. The receptors were gathered from a man aged 70 or older in good health.

The genes are TRBV5-1 and TRBJ2-2; tentative D call: TRBD1 (6 bases). The CDR3 contains 16 residues. V was shortened by 1 base and J by 2 bases, with 12 bases between the two germline ends. Germline V CDR1 and CDR2: SGHRS, YFSETQ. The CDR3 DNA reads TGCGCCAGCAGCTTGACAGGGCGCCTAAACACCGGGGAGCTGTTTTTT. Translation: CASSLTGRLNTGELFF.

V usage is TRBV4-1 and J usage is TRBJ2-7; 10 positions agree with TRBD1. Per germline, CDR1 MGHRA and CDR2 YSYEKL. Trimming took 0 bases from V and 0 from J; bases not matched to a gene: 5. CDR3 length: 17 residues. Here the CDR3 DNA reads TGCGCCAGCAGCCAAGAGGAGACAGGGGGCTACTCCTACGAGCAGTACTTC. It yields the protein CASSQEETGGYSYEQYF.

This clonotype has only a few counts. The CDR3 reads CASSEGTFSGTQYF. CDR3 coding DNA: TGTGCCAGCAGTGAAGGGACCTTCTCGGGGACCCAGTACTTC. V usage is TRBV2 and J usage is TRBJ2-5; D is ambiguous. V lost 1 base to trimming and J lost 7 bases, with 13 bases between them. The germline CDR1 and CDR2 sequences are SNHLY and FYNNEI. This CDR3 has 14 residues.

This clonotype was seen many times. The chain links TRBV2 to TRBJ1-4, with D possibly TRBD1 on 6 matching bases. Germline V gives CDR1 SNHLY, CDR2 FYNNEI. CDR3 size: 14 residues. Trimming shortened V by 6 bases and J by 0 bases, and 8 bases separated the two germline ends. The CDR3 nucleotides read TGTGCCAGCAGGGACAGATCAACTAATGAAAAACTGTTTTTT. As protein: CASRDRSTNEKLFF.

This sequence joins TRBV7-9 and TRBJ2-7, with a tentative D call TRBD1 (6 bases). TRBJ2-1 explains the end of the DNA better; the J call may be wrong. CDR1 and CDR2 (germline): SEHNR, FQNEAQ (reference sequence). This CDR3 contains 13 residues. CDR3 in DNA: TGTGCCAGCAGCAGTTACAGGGCTGATGAGCAGTTCTTC. It translates to CASSSYRADEQFF.

This rearrangement joins TRBV5-1 to TRBJ2-7; 7 bases agree with TRBD2. The assigned J gene may be wrong: the sequence end matches TRBJ2-1 better. This CDR3 is 15 amino acids long. The germline CDR1 and CDR2 sequences are SGHRS and YFSETQ. The CDR3 DNA sequence: TGCGCCAGCAGCTTGATGGCGGGAGCCCTGAATGAGCAGTTCTTC. Translation gives CASSLMAGALNEQFF.

This clonotype was seen a handful of times. The chain couples TRBV15 to TRBJ2-3; 8 bases are shared with TRBD2. J gave up 5 bases and V 6 bases, and 10 bases lay outside the gene matches. The CDR3 has 15 amino acids. The V gene's germline CDR1 is LNHNV and CDR2 YYDKDF (reference sequence). The CDR3 loop is CATRMRSGSLDTQYF. Written as DNA, the CDR3 is TGTGCCACCAGGATGAGGAGCGGGAGTTTAGATACGCAGTATTTT.

Only a few counts were recorded for this clonotype. The chain joins TRBV3-1 to TRBJ2-1, with TRBD2 identical over 7 bases. After removal of 1 base from V and 9 bases from J, the junction contained 3 bases not matched to a gene. Germline CDR1 is LGHDT and CDR2 is YNNKEL (reference sequence). The CDR3 loop spans 13 amino acids. The DNA for the CDR3 is TGTGCCAGCAGCCAAGGCGGGAGAGGTGAGCAGTTCTTC. The encoded protein is CASSQGGRGEQFF.

There are a few counts of this clonotype. The chain is built from TRBV12-3 or TRBV12-4 and TRBJ2-3; 12 bases are a match to TRBD2. Trimming cost V 7 bases and J 4 bases; bases outside gene matches: 6. The CDR3 has 15 residues. CDR3 DNA sequence: TGTGCCAGCACCAGGACTAGCGGGAACTCAGATACGCAGTATTTT. Residues: CASTRTSGNSDTQYF.

This clonotype was detected only once. This chain uses TRBV27 with TRBJ2-5, with D hard to call. With the DNA end fitting TRBJ2-7 better, the J assignment may be wrong. CDR1 and CDR2 (germline): MNHEY, SMNVEV (reference sequence). The CDR3 runs to 15 residues. This chain's CDR3 is CASSLGLGSLSEQYF. CDR3 nucleotides: TGTGCCAGCAGTTTAGGATTGGGGTCCCTCAGCGAGCAGTACTTC.

The V call is TRBV21-1, the J call TRBJ2-5; no check of the table's D call, TRBD1, against the DNA was made. TRBV21-1 is flagged as a pseudogene. This CDR3 has 15 amino acids. CDR3 in DNA: TGTGCCAGCAGCGACAAAACAGGGTGGGAAGAGACCCAGTACTTC. It encodes CASSDKTGWEETQYF.

The chain carries TRBV7-9 and TRBJ2-5; TRBD2 agrees at 10 bases. The tail of the sequence fits TRBJ2-7 better, so the J call may be wrong. The CDR3 runs to 14 residues. Germline V gene lookup returns CDR1 SEHNR and CDR2 FQNEAQ (reference sequence). The CDR3 DNA is TGTGCCAGCAGCTGGGGACTAGCGCCGAACGAGCAGTACTTC. Protein product: CASSWGLAPNEQYF.

This clonotype was found a few times. CDR3 region: CASSRGQGPSGANVLTF. The DNA of the CDR3 is TGTGCCAGCAGTCGGGGACAGGGTCCCTCTGGGGCCAACGTCCTGACTTTC. This chain joins TRBV6-4 and TRBJ2-6, with 9 bases identical to TRBD1. With V trimmed by 5 bases and J by 0 bases, 5 bases remained unmatched. CDR3 length equals 17 residues. Germline CDR1 reads MRHNA; CDR2 reads SNTAGT.

CDR3 DNA: TGCAGTGCTAGCGGCCGGACTAGCGGCTCCTACGAGCAGTACTTC. This codes for CSASGRTSGSYEQYF. The chain employs TRBV20-1 and TRBJ2-7; 10 bases fit TRBD2. The trim removed 3 bases at V and 0 bases at J, leaving 5 bases unmatched. This CDR3 has 15 residues. The germline CDR1 and CDR2 sequences are DFQATT and SNEGSKA (reference sequence).

The V and J genes are TRBV3-1 and TRBJ2-4, with 7 bases that match TRBD2. This CDR3 contains 13 residues. Trimming cost V 3 bases and J 5 bases; bases outside gene matches: 1. Germline V gene data show CDR1 as LGHDT and CDR2 as YNNKEL (reference sequence). The CDR3 bases are TGTGCCAGCAGCCAGGCGGGAGAAAACATTCAGTACTTC. Protein product: CASSQAGENIQYF. The variable domain in full, completed from reference TRBV3-1 and TRBJ2-4, reads DTAVSQTPKYLVTQMGNDKSIKCEQNLGHDTMYWYKQDSKKFLKIMFSYNNKELIINETVPNRFSPKSPDKAHLNLHINSLELGDSAVYFCASSQAGENIQYFGAGTRLSVL.

The chain combines TRBV7-9 with TRBJ1-4; the D is unclear. This CDR3 region has 14 residues. Germline V gene lookup returns CDR1 SEHNR and CDR2 FQNEAQ (reference sequence). Trimming stripped 4 bases from V and 6 bases from J, with 12 bases between. CDR3 sequence reads: CASSSRAADEKLFF. The CDR3 DNA reads TGTGCCAGCAGCTCCCGTGCTGCGGATGAAAAACTGTTTTTT.

The table lists this clonotype with a few counts. J is TRBJ1-5 and V is TRBV10-2; D perhaps matches TRBD1 (6 bases). Germline CDR1 is WSHSY and CDR2 is SAAADI. This CDR3 spans 14 amino acids. The V gene lost 10 bases and the J gene lost 1 base, with 14 bases spanning the gap. The CDR3 spells CATTDSPSNQPQHF. Written as DNA, the CDR3 is TGCGCCACCACGGACAGTCCGAGCAATCAGCCCCAGCATTTT.

This clonotype was seen more than once but under ten times. The CDR3 region has the DNA TGCGCCAGCAGCTTAAGAGGGGGCGGTGAGCAGTTCTTC. Protein product: CASSLRGGGEQFF. V and J are TRBV5-1 and TRBJ2-1; TRBD1 matches 7 bases. CDR3 size: 13 residues. V lost 2 bases to trimming and J lost 9 bases; unmatched junction nucleotides: 5. CDR1 and CDR2 from the germline V gene are SGHRS and YFSETQ.

The table lists this clonotype with a few counts. The genes are TRBV20-1 and TRBJ2-1, with no clear D. Germline V CDR1 and CDR2: DFQATT, SNEGSKA (reference sequence). With 5 bases removed from V and 9 bases from J, the gap between germline ends came to 11 bases. This CDR3 region has 11 residues. Here the CDR3 DNA reads TGCAGTGCTTACCAATATGGTGAGCAGTTCTTC. Protein sequence: CSAYQYGEQFF.

This chain connects TRBV2 to TRBJ1-2; weak D call: TRBD1 (5 bases). CDR3 length: 13 residues. V lost 3 bases to trimming and J lost 8 bases, with 13 bases between them. Germline V CDR1 and CDR2: SNHLY, FYNNEI. This chain's CDR3 is CASSDLQGGGYTF. The CDR3 nucleotides are TGTGCCAGCAGTGATCTTCAGGGAGGAGGCTACACCTTC.

The sample holds a few counts of this clonotype. This chain joins TRBV7-2 and TRBJ2-7; D might be TRBD1 (5 bases). The V gene lost 0 bases and the J gene lost 2 bases, with 14 bases spanning the gap. CDR3 length: 16 residues. Germline-derived CDR1 and CDR2 are SGHTA and FQGNSA. The CDR3 bases are TGTGCCAGCAGCTTAGCGATTACGTCAGGGACCTACGAGCAGTACTTC. As protein: CASSLAITSGTYEQYF.

This clonotype was counted at least ten times. This chain joins TRBV12-3 or TRBV12-4 and TRBJ1-4; 8 bases line up with TRBD1. V was clipped by 2 bases and J by 8 bases; unmatched bases: 4. This CDR3 spans 14 amino acids. As DNA, the CDR3 is TGTGCCAGCAGTTTACAGGGGGCCGGGGAAAAACTGTTTTTT. It encodes CASSLQGAGEKLFF.

The sample holds many counts of this clonotype. The chain recombines TRBV29-1 with TRBJ2-5; 7 nucleotides agree with TRBD2. Germline V CDR1 and CDR2: SQVTM, ANQGSEA. V shed 4 bases, J shed 7 bases, and the junction held 6 bases outside the gene matches. The CDR3 is 12 residues long. This CDR3 reads CSVAVGEGTQYF. CDR3 bases: TGCAGCGTTGCCGTAGGGGAGGGGACCCAGTACTTC.

The V and J genes are TRBV7-3 and TRBJ2-3; D call uncertain. V lost 1 base to trimming and J lost 5 bases, with 7 bases between them. This CDR3 contains 13 residues. Germline lookup yields CDR1 SGHTA and CDR2 FQGTGA. CDR3 region: CASSLNWGDTQYF. The CDR3 DNA follows: TGTGCCAGCAGCTTAAATTGGGGAGATACGCAGTATTTT.

Comments on this clonotype: At one of its ends the junction is not consistent with the germline gene, which may arise from a read error. V is TRBV6-1 and J is TRBJ2-7; unclear D gene. CDR3 length: 10 amino acids. Germline CDR1 and CDR2: MNHNS and SASEGT. The CDR3 sequence is CVSSEPEQYF. As DNA, the CDR3 is TGTGTCAGCAGTGAACCAGAGCAGTACTTC.

This clonotype was observed many times. The chain links TRBV3-1 to TRBJ2-5, with 11 bases identical to TRBD2. The V gene's germline CDR1 is LGHDT and CDR2 YNNKEL (reference sequence). This CDR3 comprises 16 residues. V was pared by 2 bases and J by 4 bases, with 6 bases of the junction left unmatched. CDR3 sequence (DNA): TGTGCCAGCAGCCAACGAACTAGCGGGAGACGAGAGACCCAGTACTTC. As protein: CASSQRTSGRRETQYF.

This clonotype was seen more than once but under ten times. The CDR3 reads CASSPGQTAYEQYF. The CDR3 nucleotides are TGTGCCAGCTCACCGGGACAGACGGCCTACGAGCAGTACTTC. The rearrangement links TRBV18 to TRBJ2-7; TRBD1 matches 7 bases. The CDR3 length is 14 residues. V shed 3 bases and J 2 bases; nucleotides not matched to a gene: 4. Germline CDR1 KGHSH, CDR2 LQKENI.

There are a few counts of this clonotype. The chain employs TRBV29-1 and TRBJ2-2; D remains unclear. Per the germline V gene, CDR1 is SQVTM and CDR2 is ANQGSEA. The V gene lost 7 bases and the J gene lost 8 bases, with 11 bases spanning the gap. This CDR3 comprises 11 residues. The CDR3 nucleotides read TGCAGCGGCCTTACGGCGGGGGAGCTGTTTTTT. This encodes CSGLTAGELFF.